The text below deals with one T cell receptor (beta chain). Method: immunoSEQ multiplex PCR; TCRdb's copy keeps in-frame clones and lacks some. The data hold 80,000 or so clones, with over 85% observed a single time. The CDR3 totals 15 residues. Per the germline V gene, CDR1 is MDHEN and CDR2 is SYDVKM. V lost 4 bases and J lost 4; bases outside the gene matches: 7. This sample is drawn from a study of T cell changes during pregnancy in multiple sclerosis. The chain joins TRBV28 to TRBJ1-1, with 9 bases fitting TRBD1. Sample: peripheral blood, taken in the second trimester of pregnancy. The TCR originated in a female donor in good health, enrolled as a control in a pregnancy study. The CDR3 DNA sequence: TGTGCCAGCAGTTCCTCCGGGACAGGGTTCACTGAAGCTTTCTTT. Translation: CASSSSGTGFTEAFF.